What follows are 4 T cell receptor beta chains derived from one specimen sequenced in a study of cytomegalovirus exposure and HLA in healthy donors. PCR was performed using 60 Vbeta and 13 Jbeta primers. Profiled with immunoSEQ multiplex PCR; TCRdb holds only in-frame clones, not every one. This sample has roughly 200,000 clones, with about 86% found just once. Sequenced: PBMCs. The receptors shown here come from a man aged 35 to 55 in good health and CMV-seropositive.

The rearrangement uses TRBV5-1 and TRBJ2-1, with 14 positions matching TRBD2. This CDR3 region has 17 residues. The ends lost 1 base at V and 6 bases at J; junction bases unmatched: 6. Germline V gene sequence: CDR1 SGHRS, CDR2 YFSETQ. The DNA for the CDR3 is TGCGCCAGCAGCTTGCTCACCGGGACTAGCGGGAGCAATGAGCAGTTCTTC. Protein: CASSLLTGTSGSNEQFF. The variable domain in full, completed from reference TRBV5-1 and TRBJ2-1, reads KAGVTQTPRYLIKTRGQQVTLSCSPISGHRSVSWYQQTPGQGLQFLFEYFSETQRNKGNFPGRFSGRQFSNSRSEMNVSTLELGDSALYLCASSLLTGTSGSNEQFFGPGTRLTVL.

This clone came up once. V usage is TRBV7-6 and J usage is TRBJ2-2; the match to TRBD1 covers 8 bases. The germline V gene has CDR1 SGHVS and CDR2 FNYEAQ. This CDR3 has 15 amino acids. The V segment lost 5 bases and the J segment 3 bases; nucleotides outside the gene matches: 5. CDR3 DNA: TGTGCCAGCAGCCCAGGGGGCGCTTACACCGGGGAGCTGTTTTTT. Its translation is CASSPGGAYTGELFF.

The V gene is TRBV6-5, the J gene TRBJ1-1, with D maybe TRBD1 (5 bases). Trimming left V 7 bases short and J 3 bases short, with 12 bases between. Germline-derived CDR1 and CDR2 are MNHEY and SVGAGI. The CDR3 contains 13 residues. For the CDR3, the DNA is TGTGCCAGCACCCACTTAGGGGACACTGAAGCTTTCTTT. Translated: CASTHLGDTEAFF.

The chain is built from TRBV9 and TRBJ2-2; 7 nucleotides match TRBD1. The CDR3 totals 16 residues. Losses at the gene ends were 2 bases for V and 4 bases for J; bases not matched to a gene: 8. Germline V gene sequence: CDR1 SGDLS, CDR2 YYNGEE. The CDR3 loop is CASSVSQGSITGELFF. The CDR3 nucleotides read TGTGCCAGCAGCGTCTCACAGGGGTCGATCACCGGGGAGCTGTTTTTT. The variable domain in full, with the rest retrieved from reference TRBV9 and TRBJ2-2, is DSGVTQTPKHLITATGQRVTLRCSPRSGDLSVYWYQQSLDQGLQFLIQYYNGEERAKGNILERFSAQQFPDLHSELNLSSLELGDSALYFCASSVSQGSITGELFFGEGSRLTVL.